This T cell receptor beta chain comes out of a study of cytotoxic CD8 clonotypes in ibrutinib-treated CLL. Produced via immunoSEQ multiplex PCR; TCRdb's table is partial and in-frame only. The sample lists 5,500 or so clones, nearly 70% seen once, with around 38% in the top ten. Germline CDR1 is SEHNR and CDR2 is FQNEAQ (reference sequence). The germline V and J ends were trimmed by 4 bases and 4 bases, with 17 bases remaining between them. The CDR3 loop spans 16 amino acids. Sequencing used PBMCs, obtained before ibrutinib treatment. The TCR comes from a human donor with chronic lymphocytic leukemia. This chain connects TRBV7-9 to TRBJ2-1, with D possibly matching TRBD1 (6 bases). The CDR3 region is CASSSQRQGLYNEQFF. In DNA, the CDR3 is TGTGCCAGCAGCTCCCAGAGGCAGGGGCTTTACAATGAGCAGTTCTTC. The whole variable domain, filled in from reference TRBV7-9 and TRBJ2-1, reads DTGVSQNPRHKITKRGQNVTFRCDPISEHNRLYWYRQTLGQGPEFLTYFQNEAQLEKSRLLSDRFSAERPKGSFSTLEIQRTEQGDSAMYLCASSSQRQGLYNEQFFGPGTRLTVL.